The T cell receptor (beta chain) described here comes from a study of beta chain features in type 1 diabetes (dated by TCRdb to the late 2010s). At the level of the whole study: Mean age, gender distribution, total cell number and subset yield did not differ between patients and healthy donors. A total of 85 million to 140 million sorted cells were examined across all samples, and a strong correlation was observed between cell number per subset and RNA yield. In the study, TCRB repertoires of sorted circulating CD4+ T cell subsets from recently diagnosed type 1 diabetes patients were compared with those of matched healthy donors. Naive and central memory subsets were obtained from all 30 or so donors, but regulatory and stem cell-like memory subsets were isolated from only 8 patients and 8 healthy donors.

The entire isolated RNA was reverse transcribed using the High Capacity cDNA Reverse Transcription Kit, and thus expressed TCRB transcripts were sequenced. Deep immunoSEQ sequencing was applied to naive, central memory and regulatory T cell samples, giving an average of about 3.4 million total reads per sample. Sorted cells were lysed in RLT buffer and RNA was extracted with DNase-treated RNeasy Micro or Mini kits, depending on cell number. To prevent cross-contamination, every cell subset was processed on its own, while patient and healthy donor samples were processed together. TCRB sequences were amplified from cDNA with the immunoSEQ multiplex PCR, producing 87-bp fragments spanning the CDR3 region. Sequencing of the amplicons was done on the Illumina HiSeq platform. The authors processed their data as follows. PCR bias was corrected computationally using synthetic template baselines, and reads within Hamming distance 2 were collapsed, with unmergeable singletons discarded. By aligning reads against IMGT, V, D and J genes, CDR3 length, and insertions or deletions at six rearrangement sites were assigned. Within each subset, clonotype counts were normalized to sorted cell number, and only after that were true diversity and Gini coefficients computed with the tcR R package. Repertoire sharing was quantified using the overlap coefficient calculated on TCRB nucleotide sequences. Out-of-frame TCRB sequences from naive cells were analyzed to stand in for the pre-selection repertoire. The clones in this table, taken by TCRdb from immuneACCESS, are in-frame only. Not every clone is retained; where verified, under half of the shortfall comes from an unresolved V gene, and the cause of the rest is unknown. V, J and clone size derive from that table, while D and trimming were established from the DNA sequence. This sample comprises roughly 400,000 clones, more than 12% of them detected only once. Under 0.02% of the sample lies in the top ten.

Each donor gave one peripheral blood draw, about 100 mL on average, collected into heparinised tubes. Using a panel that included CD45RO, CCR7, CD25, CD127, CD95 and CD27, naive, central memory, regulatory and stem cell-like memory CD4+ T cells were sorted on a BD FACSAria II. Every sorted population had a purity above 95%. PBMCs were isolated right away by Lymphoprep density gradient centrifugation and were stained directly, without culture. Samples were stained and sorted in pairs, with one healthy donor and one patient per experiment, so that batch effects were minimized. Points the paper makes about the study in general: Naive, central memory and regulatory TCRB repertoires appeared to be more alike among patients than among healthy donors. Because cDNA was sequenced instead of genomic DNA, activated cells with high expression could be over-represented, although the groups did not differ in activation or CD3 levels. Only small numbers of individuals were included in the HLA sub-analyses, which left unresolved whether HLA type had any influence on TCRB rearrangement. A moderate but significant shortening of TCRB CDR3 length was observed in type 1 diabetes patients in all four CD4+ subsets. Fewer insertions and more nucleotide deletions at VDJ recombination sites were observed in patients with type 1 diabetes, implying thymic rearrangement abnormalities. Shorter templates might have been favored by PCR, but patient and control samples were amplified and corrected together, so both groups would have been affected equally by any skew.

This clone was recorded a few times. It has no known antigen specificity. The input lacks base qualities; no much larger clone sits a single base away. The sequence derives from a woman between 18 and 30 years old in good health. Material: naive CD4+ T cells from blood. The label giving this sample's cell subset or site can be read as: true naive CD4+ T cells.

DNA sequence: TGTGCCTGGAGTGACCGAGGGGCGGGGCCCTACGAGCAGTACTTC. Translated, this gives CAWSDRGAGPYEQYF. The sequence links TRBV30 to TRBJ2-7, with TRBD2 tentatively as D gene (6 bases match). The CDR3 goes from the cysteine to the phenylalanine over 15 residues. Only the CDR3 part of the read is kept: 45 bases, read in frame from the first base. The germline V gene encodes CDR1 GTSNPN and CDR2 SVGIG (reference sequence). At the junction V is shortened by 1 base and J by 2 bases, with 15 bases in between.